Listed below are T cell receptor beta chains from one sample, sequenced in a study of OX40 agonist ivuxolimab in advanced cancers. Profiling relied on immunoSEQ multiplex PCR, and the TCRdb table lists in-frame clones only, not all of them. The data show 64,000 or so clones, with about 83% seen just once and 0.7% held by the top ten. The specimen comprised CD4+ or CD8+ T cells sorted from blood, sampled in a trial of the OX40 agonist ivuxolimab. The receptors come from an adult with an advanced solid tumor such as melanoma, head and neck, liver or kidney cancer. CDR3s include the opening cysteine and the closing phenylalanine or tryptophan. D genes are given only for firm matches. Size is stated for part of the rows, as once, few or many counts, or as a class when the clone is expanded.

d_call,cdr3_length,clone_size,j_call,v_call,cdr3_nt,cdr3_aa
-,14,once,TRBJ1-1,TRBV6-5,TGTGCCAGCGACCCGACAGAGGGGAACACTGAAGCTTTCTTT,CASDPTEGNTEAFF
-,16,-,TRBJ2-4,TRBV2,TGTGCCAGCAAGTACGACGGCTACGTGGCCAAAAACATTCAGTACTTC,CASKYDGYVAKNIQYF
-,14,-,TRBJ2-7,TRBV4-1,TGCGCCAGCAGCCAAGGCATCCTCGGGAACTTACAGTACTTC,CASSQGILGNLQYF
-,16,-,TRBJ1-1,TRBV11-3,TGTGCCAGCAGCTGGGGTCGAGGGGAGGGGAAGACTGAAGCTTTCTTT,CASSWGRGEGKTEAFF
TRBD1,17,-,TRBJ2-3,TRBV27,TGTGCCAGCAGACGTAAGACAGGGGGCCATGTCACAGATACGCAGTATTTT,CASRRKTGGHVTDTQYF
TRBD1,14,few,TRBJ1-5,TRBV18,TGTGCCAGCTCAGCGACAGGGGGCCAGCAGCCCCAGCATTTT,CASSATGGQQPQHF
-,15,-,TRBJ1-1,TRBV18,TGTGCCAGCTCACCACCCTCTCTGGGGGGCACTGAAGCTTTCTTT,CASSPPSLGGTEAFF
-,13,-,TRBJ1-1,TRBV10-3,TGTGCCACCACAGGGCCGCTGAACACTGAAGCTTTCTTT,CATTGPLNTEAFF
-,16,-,TRBJ1-4,TRBV2,TGTGCCAGCAGTGATTTGAGCGGGGGGTTATTCGAAAAACTGTTTTTT,CASSDLSGGLFEKLFF
TRBD1,14,-,TRBJ1-2,TRBV6-1,TGTGCCAGCAGTGAATCACAGGGGGCAAATGGCTACACCTTC,CASSESQGANGYTF
TRBD1,13,once,TRBJ2-1,TRBV9,TGTGCCAGCAGCGTCACCGGGACAGGGGTGCAGTTCTTC,CASSVTGTGVQFF
-,15,-,TRBJ1-5,TRBV6-5,TGTGCCAGCAGTTACTCGTGGGACCTAGATCAGCCCCAGCATTTT,CASSYSWDLDQPQHF
TRBD2,14,-,TRBJ2-1,TRBV5-1,TGCGCCAGCAGATTAGCGGGAACCGCTAATGAGCAGTTCTTC,CASRLAGTANEQFF
TRBD1,15,-,TRBJ2-7,TRBV5-1,TGCGCCAGCAGCTACGGACAGGGGATTACCTACGAGCAGTACTTC,CASSYGQGITYEQYF
-,13,few,TRBJ2-1,TRBV9,TGTGCCAGCAGCGTAGACCAGCGCAATGAGCAGTTCTTC,CASSVDQRNEQFF
TRBD1,14,-,TRBJ1-2,TRBV28,TGTGCCAGCAGGGAGGGACAGGGGGCAGGGGGCTACACCTTC,CASREGQGAGGYTF
-,13,few,TRBJ2-1,TRBV10-3,TGTGCCATCTCAGGGGTGGGTCGTAGTGAGCAGTTCTTC,CAISGVGRSEQFF
TRBD1,15,-,TRBJ1-4,TRBV5-1,TGCGCCAGCAGCCGGGGGCCGACAGGGTCTGAAAAACTGTTTTTT,CASSRGPTGSEKLFF
-,12,-,TRBJ2-1,TRBV5-4,TGTGCCAGCAGCTTCGGGAACAATGAGCAGTTCTTC,CASSFGNNEQFF
-,13,-,TRBJ2-7,TRBV7-9,TGTGCCAGCAGCTTCAGGGGCGGCTACGAGCAGTACTTC,CASSFRGGYEQYF
-,12,-,TRBJ2-7,TRBV28,TGTGCCAGCAGTTTGTCAGGATACGAGCAGTACTTC,CASSLSGYEQYF
-,15,few,TRBJ2-3,TRBV2,TGTGCCAGCAGGGGGCGACTGTCTAGCACAGATACGCAGTATTTT,CASRGRLSSTDTQYF
TRBD1,14,few,TRBJ2-5,TRBV18,TGTGCCAGCTCACCATTGCGCAGGGGGGAGACCCAGTACTTC,CASSPLRRGETQYF
-,14,-,TRBJ2-5,TRBV7-8,TGTGCCAGCAGCCCCCGACTATTCCAAGAGACCCAGTACTTC,CASSPRLFQETQYF
-,14,-,TRBJ1-2,TRBV5-1,TGCGCCAGCAGCTTGACGGGGGGTGCCTATGGCTACACCTTC,CASSLTGGAYGYTF
-,14,-,TRBJ2-2,TRBV5-1,TGCGCCAGCAGCTCTCAGGGCGGGACCGGGGAGCTGTTTTTT,CASSSQGGTGELFF
TRBD1,16,-,TRBJ2-1,TRBV7-2,TGTGCCAGCGGCGAACGGACAGGGGGCGGGGACAATGAGCAGTTCTTC,CASGERTGGGDNEQFF
-,14,-,TRBJ2-7,TRBV6-5,TGTGCCAGCAGTGCAGGACTCGTTTTTGGCGAGCAGTACTTC,CASSAGLVFGEQYF
TRBD1,16,-,TRBJ2-7,TRBV7-8,TGTGCCAGCAGCTTAGCGCCACGGACAGGATCCTACGAGCAGTACTTC,CASSLAPRTGSYEQYF
TRBD2,16,-,TRBJ2-1,TRBV5-4,TGTGCCAGCAGCTTGGGGTTAGCGGGGGGACTCAATGAGCAGTTCTTC,CASSLGLAGGLNEQFF
-,13,few,TRBJ2-1,TRBV19,TGTGCCAGTAGACGGGGCAATGTGAATGAGCAGTTCTTC,CASRRGNVNEQFF
TRBD1,15,-,TRBJ1-1,TRBV10-1,TGCGCCAGCAGTGACCCGGGACAGGGGGGCACTGAAGCTTTCTTT,CASSDPGQGGTEAFF
-,11,-,TRBJ2-7,TRBV6-1,TGTGCCACCTCACGGGGCTACGAGCAGTACTTC,CATSRGYEQYF
-,13,-,TRBJ1-2,TRBV6-6,TGTGCCAGCAGTTCCGGGGATAACTATGGCTACACCTTC,CASSSGDNYGYTF
-,14,-,TRBJ2-2,TRBV6-5,TGTGCCAGCAGCAGCGGTACAGGGACCGGGGAGCTGTTTTTT,CASSSGTGTGELFF
TRBD2,13,-,TRBJ2-3,TRBV6-5,TGTGCCACCAAGGCGGGGGGCACAGATACGCAGTATTTT,CATKAGGTDTQYF
-,13,-,TRBJ1-1,TRBV18,TGTGCCAGCTCACCAGGGCCCCTACTTAACGCTTTCTTT,CASSPGPLLNAFF
-,13,-,TRBJ2-7,TRBV5-1,TGCGCCAGCTTCCGTGCACCGAACTTCGAGCAGTACTTC,CASFRAPNFEQYF
-,14,-,TRBJ1-1,TRBV27,TGTGCCACCAGAAGCCGGTCATGGAGGACTGAAGCTTTCTTT,CATRSRSWRTEAFF
TRBD1,13,once,TRBJ1-2,TRBV2,TGTGCCAGCATCGGGACAGGGGGCTGGGGCTACACCTTC,CASIGTGGWGYTF
-,21,-,TRBJ2-4,TRBV5-1,TGCGCCAGCAGCTCACCCCTTGAGGGGCCGAGGGACCTACTAGCCAAAAACATTCAGTACTTC,CASSSPLEGPRDLLAKNIQYF
-,16,-,TRBJ2-2,TRBV5-1,TGCGCCAGCAGCGGGGACCGGGGGCCGGACACCGGGGAGCTGTTTTTT,CASSGDRGPDTGELFF
-,14,-,TRBJ1-2,TRBV5-5,TGTGCCAGCAGCTTATCGAGGGGCGCGTATGGCTACACCTTC,CASSLSRGAYGYTF
-,13,-,TRBJ1-5,TRBV10-1,TGCGCCAGCAGTGAAGGCAGGGATCAGCCCCAGCATTTT,CASSEGRDQPQHF
-,15,-,TRBJ2-1,TRBV9,TGTGCCAGCAGCGTTGCGGGACTGCTTTACAATGAGCAGTTCTTC,CASSVAGLLYNEQFF
-,14,few,TRBJ2-7,TRBV7-2,TGTGCCAGCAGCTTAGCCGTCAACTCCTACGAGCAGTACTTC,CASSLAVNSYEQYF
TRBD1,15,-,TRBJ2-5,TRBV5-1,TGCGCCAGCAGCCTCACGACAGGGGGCAAAGAGACCCAGTACTTC,CASSLTTGGKETQYF